This entry describes one T cell receptor (beta chain). Its antigen is not known. The CDR3 is 14 residues long. Germline trimming cut 5 bases from V and 7 bases from J; bases unmatched to any gene: 2. Per germline, CDR1 KGHSH and CDR2 LQKENI. The sample originates from a study of T cells in localized non-small cell lung cancer. Some clones are missing from TCRdb's copy, which holds only in-frame ones; the method was immunoSEQ multiplex PCR. The profile shows around 870 clones, 25% to 35% of them singletons. The study, taken as a whole, reports: Maximal T cell clonality occurred in uninvolved adjacent lung, with tumor ranking below it. In adjacent lung, a median about 54 of the top 100 tumor clones were found. Blood T cell density predicted longer survival; adjacent-lung clonality, shorter.

Material: lung tumor tissue, obtained before any cancer treatment. The chain has TRBV18 and TRBJ1-6; 10 bases match TRBD1. The sequence was obtained from a woman aged 18-49 years with stage III lung adenocarcinoma. CDR3: CASSSGQGNSPLHF. The CDR3 DNA follows: TGTGCCAGCTCATCGGGACAGGGGAATTCACCCCTCCACTTT.